A single sample is the source of the 22 T cell receptor beta chains below, sequenced in a study of blood T cell repertoires in COVID-19. Here immunoSEQ multiplex PCR was the method, and the copy in TCRdb shows in-frame clones only, minus some. The sample records roughly 430,000 clones, nearly 90% being singletons. The sequencing input was PBMCs or T cells enriched from blood (not recorded which). Source of these receptors: a woman between 18 and 29 years old who had been exposed to COVID-19.

The chain carries TRBV28 and TRBJ1-2, with 7 bases lining up with TRBD1. V lost 2 bases, J lost 3 bases, and 6 bases stayed unmatched. Germline loops: CDR1 MDHEN, CDR2 SYDVKM. This CDR3 is 15 amino acids long. Here the CDR3 DNA reads TGTGCCAGCAGTTTAAATGGGGACAGTTACTATGGCTACACCTTC. Translation: CASSLNGDSYYGYTF.

V usage is TRBV6-5 and J usage is TRBJ1-5; TRBD1 agrees at 8 bases. The CDR3 extends over 14 amino acids. The V gene end was trimmed by 5 bases and the J gene end by 4 bases; junction bases not matched to a gene: 4. Germline V lookup: CDR1 MNHEY, CDR2 SVGAGI. The CDR3 sequence: CASSTRTGNQPQHF. The CDR3 DNA sequence: TGTGCCAGCAGTACGAGGACAGGGAATCAGCCCCAGCATTTT.

The chain combines TRBV2 with TRBJ1-5; D is possibly TRBD1 (6 bases). Looked up from germline, CDR1 is SNHLY and CDR2 is FYNNEI. Deletions cut 5 bases from V and 3 bases from J, with 11 bases between. CDR3 length: 14 amino acids. As DNA, the CDR3 is TGTGCCAGCAGTACACAGGGATACAATCAGCCCCAGCATTTT. Translation: CASSTQGYNQPQHF. Supplemented by reference TRBV2 and TRBJ1-5, the full variable domain reads EPEVTQTPSHQVTQMGQEVILRCVPISNHLYFYWYRQILGQKVEFLVSFYNNEISEKSEIFDDQFSVERPDGSNFTLKIRSTKLEDSAMYFCASSTQGYNQPQHFGDGTRLSIL.

The rearrangement links TRBV28 to TRBJ2-7; no clear D. Trimming shortened V by 4 bases and J by 1 base, and 11 bases separated the two germline ends. This CDR3 spans 14 amino acids. Germline lookup yields CDR1 MDHEN and CDR2 SYDVKM. The CDR3 loop is CASSSPPESYEQYF. As DNA, the CDR3 is TGTGCCAGCAGTTCCCCCCCGGAGTCCTACGAGCAGTACTTC.

V and J are TRBV12-3 or TRBV12-4 and TRBJ2-3, with D maybe TRBD1 (5 bases). The CDR3 is 11 amino acids. Trimming left V 5 bases short and J 14 bases short, with 14 bases between. CDR3 nucleotides: TGTGCCAGCAGTGGGGCGACCTCACGGTATTTT. Its translation is CASSGATSRYF.

This clone was observed a few times. This sequence joins TRBV5-1 and TRBJ1-3; no clear D gene. Per germline, CDR1 SGHRS and CDR2 YFSETQ. CDR3 length equals 13 residues. V lost 5 bases and J 1 base, leaving 7 bases between the germline ends. The DNA of the CDR3 is TGCGCCAGCAGAGCGGGATCTGGAAACACCATATATTTT. It encodes CASRAGSGNTIYF. The entire variable domain, with the rest obtained from reference TRBV5-1 and TRBJ1-3, is as follows: KAGVTQTPRYLIKTRGQQVTLSCSPISGHRSVSWYQQTPGQGLQFLFEYFSETQRNKGNFPGRFSGRQFSNSRSEMNVSTLELGDSALYLCASRAGSGNTIYFGEGSWLTVV.

CDR3 bases: TGTGCCAGCAGCTTCTTTCCAGGGGGTGAGCAGTTCTTC. It codes for CASSFFPGGEQFF. This sequence joins TRBV11-3 and TRBJ2-1, with 7 positions matching TRBD1. The ends lost 3 bases at V and 9 bases at J; junction bases unmatched: 5. Germline V gives CDR1 SGHNT, CDR2 YENEEA. This CDR3 is 13 amino acids long.

For this clone: In the same sample, other DNA sequences code for this CDR3. The chain combines TRBV27 with TRBJ2-2; D ambiguous. CDR1 is MNHEY, CDR2 SMNVEV, per germline (reference sequence). CDR3 length: 14 residues. V shed 3 bases and J shed 2 bases, with 7 bases lying between them. CDR3 sequence: CASSFGGNTGELFF. The CDR3 DNA follows: TGTGCCAGCAGTTTCGGCGGAAACACCGGGGAGCTGTTTTTT.

This clone was observed a few times. The chain recombines TRBV7-9 with TRBJ1-4; D might be TRBD1 (6 bases). Trimming left V 5 bases short and J 8 bases short, with 18 bases between. CDR1 SEHNR and CDR2 FQNEAQ come from the germline V gene (reference sequence). CDR3 length equals 15 residues. The CDR3 bases are TGTGCCAGCAGCACAACATCGACAGGTCTGGAAAAACTGTTTTTT. It translates to CASSTTSTGLEKLFF.

This rearrangement joins TRBV6-6 to TRBJ1-3; tentative D call: TRBD1 (6 bases). Germline CDR1 and CDR2: MNHNY and SVGAGI (reference sequence). Between the trimmed V and J ends, which lost 6 bases and 0 bases, there was a span of 30 bases. This CDR3 spans 21 amino acids. CDR3 in DNA: TGTGCCAGCAGCAAAGGTTTTAGCCCACAGGGTTTGTGGAACTCTGGAAACACCATATATTTT. Translating gives CASSKGFSPQGLWNSGNTIYF.

The V call is TRBV6-5, the J call TRBJ2-5; TRBD2 agrees at 10 bases. V was clipped by 4 bases and J by 4 bases; unmatched bases: 6. Germline V lookup: CDR1 MNHEY, CDR2 SVGAGI. This CDR3 region has 15 residues. CDR3 region: CASSFLSGRAETQYF. In DNA form, the CDR3 reads TGTGCCAGCAGTTTTCTAAGCGGGAGGGCAGAGACCCAGTACTTC.

The V call is TRBV30, the J call TRBJ1-4; D possibly corresponds to TRBD1 (5 bases). This CDR3 has 11 amino acids. Germline-derived CDR1 and CDR2 are GTSNPN and SVGIG (reference sequence). The ends were cut back, 1 base at V and 10 bases at J, with 7 bases in the middle. CDR3 loop: CAWSDGGKLFF. The CDR3 DNA follows: TGTGCCTGGAGTGACGGGGGAAAACTGTTTTTT.

The V and J genes are TRBV10-1 and TRBJ2-3; tentatively, D is TRBD2 (5 bases). V shed 8 bases and J shed 5 bases, with 14 bases lying between them. Germline CDR1 is WNHNN and CDR2 is SYGVQD (reference sequence). The CDR3 is 13 amino acids. Written as DNA, the CDR3 is TGCGCCAGCGCAAGGAGGAGTGGAGATACGCAGTATTTT. Its translation is CASARRSGDTQYF.

Only a few counts were recorded for this clone. The J gene is TRBJ2-7, the V gene TRBV2, with D maybe TRBD1 (5 bases). The V gene's germline CDR1 is SNHLY and CDR2 FYNNEI. The V and J ends lost 6 bases and 3 bases respectively, with 18 bases between them. The CDR3 extends over 15 amino acids. The CDR3 region is CASRHLGPPDYEQYF. The CDR3 nucleotides read TGTGCCAGCAGGCACTTGGGGCCCCCCGACTACGAGCAGTACTTC.

Only one count was recorded for this clone. The chain has TRBV23-1 and TRBJ2-7; TRBD2 is a possible D gene (5 bases). TRBV23-1 is designated an ORF whose function remains uncertain. The CDR3 runs 16 residues. The germline V and J ends were trimmed by 0 bases and 7 bases, with 19 bases remaining between them. CDR3 DNA sequence: TGCGCCAGCAGTCAATCGGACCAGGAGAAACTAGGGGAGCAGTACTTC. Protein product: CASSQSDQEKLGEQYF.

The chain has TRBV5-1 and TRBJ1-1, with D unclear. Trimming removed 5 bases at V and 5 bases at J, with 16 bases between. The CDR3 runs to 14 residues. Germline V CDR1 and CDR2: SGHRS, YFSETQ. Written as DNA, the CDR3 is TGCGCCAGCAGTTTCCACGGAGTGAGTACTGAAGCTTTCTTT. Amino acids: CASSFHGVSTEAFF.

The CDR3: CASRGGVTSLHEQYF. CDR3 nucleotide sequence: TGTGCCAGCAGAGGCGGGGTCACTAGTTTGCACGAGCAGTACTTC. The chain joins TRBV28 to TRBJ2-7; possibly TRBD2 for D (6 bases). Trimming stripped 6 bases from V and 5 bases from J, with 20 bases between. Germline V gene lookup returns CDR1 MDHEN and CDR2 SYDVKM. This CDR3 spans 15 amino acids.

As DNA, the CDR3 is TGTGCCAGCGCCACAGGGGGGCCGGCGGCCGAGCAGTACTTC. Encoded protein: CASATGGPAAEQYF. V is TRBV6-5 and J is TRBJ2-7; TRBD1 aligns across 8 bases. The CDR3 is made up of 14 amino acids. V was pared by 8 bases and J by 6 bases, with 12 bases of the junction left unmatched. Germline V gene data show CDR1 as MNHEY and CDR2 as SVGAGI.

The chain joins TRBV12-2 to TRBJ2-1; the D call in the table, TRBD2, was not verified against the DNA. TRBV12-2 represents a pseudogene. This CDR3 spans 14 amino acids. CDR3 sequence: CASRSPRDYNEQFF. CDR3 DNA sequence: TGTGCAAGTCGCTCCCCGCGTGACTACAATGAGCAGTTCTTC.

This clone was seen ten or more times. The chain uses TRBV18 and TRBJ2-7; 7 bases agree with TRBD2. The CDR3 extends over 14 amino acids. CDR1 is KGHSH and CDR2 is LQKENI in the germline V gene. Trimming cost V 6 bases and J 2 bases; bases outside gene matches: 7. DNA of the CDR3: TGTGCCAGCTCTCAGCGGGGAAGTCCCTACGAGCAGTACTTC. It translates to CASSQRGSPYEQYF.

This clone was seen more than once but under ten times. This sequence joins TRBV10-1 and TRBJ1-6; D gene uncertain. Germline lookup yields CDR1 WNHNN and CDR2 SYGVQD (reference sequence). Trimming cost V 11 bases and J 5 bases, with 16 bases left between them. The CDR3 loop spans 14 amino acids. CDR3 region: CAGRKTRDNSPLHF. The DNA for the CDR3 is TGCGCCGGTCGAAAGACGCGGGATAATTCACCCCTCCACTTT.

The chain joins TRBV27 to TRBJ2-1; the match to TRBD2 covers 8 bases. Germline CDR1 MNHEY, CDR2 SMNVEV (reference sequence). Trimming at V came to 5 bases and at J to 8 bases, leaving 14 bases not matched to a gene. The CDR3 is 16 amino acids. The CDR3: CASSEDGRAITDEQFF. The CDR3 DNA reads as TGTGCCAGCAGTGAGGACGGGAGGGCCATTACCGATGAGCAGTTCTTC.